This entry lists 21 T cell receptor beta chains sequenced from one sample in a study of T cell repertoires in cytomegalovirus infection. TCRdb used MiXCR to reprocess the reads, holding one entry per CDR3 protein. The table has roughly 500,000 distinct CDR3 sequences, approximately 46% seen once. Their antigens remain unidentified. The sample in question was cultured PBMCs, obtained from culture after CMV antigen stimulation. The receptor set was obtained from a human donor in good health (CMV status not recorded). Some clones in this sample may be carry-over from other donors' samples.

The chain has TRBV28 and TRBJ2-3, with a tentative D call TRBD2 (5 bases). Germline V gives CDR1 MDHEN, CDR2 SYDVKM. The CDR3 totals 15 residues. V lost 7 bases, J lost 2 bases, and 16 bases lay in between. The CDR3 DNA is TGTGCCAGCAAAGGGATCCGGGGAAACACAGATACGCAGTATTTT. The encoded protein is CASKGIRGNTDTQYF.

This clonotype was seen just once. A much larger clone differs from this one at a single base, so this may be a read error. CDR3 nucleotides: TGTGCCAGCAGCCTCTCGGGACAGGGGGCTAATGGCTACACCTTC. It is translated as CASSLSGQGANGYTF. The chain uses TRBV7-2 and TRBJ1-2; 12 bases are a match to TRBD1. J was trimmed by 6 bases and V by 5 bases; bases with no gene match: 7. The CDR3 sequence is 15 residues long. Germline V gene sequence: CDR1 SGHTA, CDR2 FQGNSA.

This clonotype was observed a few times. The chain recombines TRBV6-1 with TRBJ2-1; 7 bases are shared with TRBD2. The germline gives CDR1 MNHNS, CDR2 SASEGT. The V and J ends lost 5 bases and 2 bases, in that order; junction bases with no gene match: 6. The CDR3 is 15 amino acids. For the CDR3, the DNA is TGTGCCAGCAGTTATACGCGGGGGACCTACAATGAGCAGTTCTTC. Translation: CASSYTRGTYNEQFF.

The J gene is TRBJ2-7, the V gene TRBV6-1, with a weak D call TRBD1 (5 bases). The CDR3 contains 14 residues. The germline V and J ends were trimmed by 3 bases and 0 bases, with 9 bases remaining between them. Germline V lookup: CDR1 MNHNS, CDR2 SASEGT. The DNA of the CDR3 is TGTGCCAGCAGTGACAGGGTCTACTCCTACGAGCAGTACTTC. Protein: CASSDRVYSYEQYF.

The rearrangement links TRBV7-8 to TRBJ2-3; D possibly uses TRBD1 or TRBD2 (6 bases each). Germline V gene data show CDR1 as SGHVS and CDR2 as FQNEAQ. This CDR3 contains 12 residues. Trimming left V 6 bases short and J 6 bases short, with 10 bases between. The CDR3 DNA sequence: TGTGCCAGCAGGCCGGGGGCGGATACGCAGTATTTT. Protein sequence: CASRPGADTQYF.

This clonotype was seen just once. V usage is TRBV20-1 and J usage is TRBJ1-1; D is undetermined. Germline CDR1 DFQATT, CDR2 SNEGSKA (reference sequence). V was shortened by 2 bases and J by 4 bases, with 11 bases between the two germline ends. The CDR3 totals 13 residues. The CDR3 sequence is CSARPTWGTEAFF. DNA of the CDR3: TGCAGTGCTAGACCGACATGGGGCACTGAAGCTTTCTTT.

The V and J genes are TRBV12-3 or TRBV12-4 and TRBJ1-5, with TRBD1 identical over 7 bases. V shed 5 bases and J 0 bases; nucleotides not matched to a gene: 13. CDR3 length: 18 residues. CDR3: CASSPSQGRPYSNQPQHF. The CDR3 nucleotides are TGTGCCAGCAGTCCATCACAGGGGCGCCCCTATAGCAATCAGCCCCAGCATTTT.

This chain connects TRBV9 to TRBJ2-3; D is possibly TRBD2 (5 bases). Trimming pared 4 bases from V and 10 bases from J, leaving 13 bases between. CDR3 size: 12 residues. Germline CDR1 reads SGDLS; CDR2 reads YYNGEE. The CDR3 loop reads CASSPGGSAQYF. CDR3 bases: TGTGCCAGCAGCCCCGGAGGATCTGCGCAGTATTTT.

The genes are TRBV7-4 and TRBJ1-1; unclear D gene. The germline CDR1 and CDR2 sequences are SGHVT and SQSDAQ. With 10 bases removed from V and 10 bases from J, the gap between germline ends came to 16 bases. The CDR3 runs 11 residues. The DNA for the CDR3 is TGTGCCACGCTTAATATCCCTCCAGCTTTCTTT. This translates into CATLNIPPAFF.

The CDR3 bases are TGTGCCAGCAGCACCCTAGTAGGGGGAAACACCATATATTTT. Amino acids: CASSTLVGGNTIYF. The chain joins TRBV7-8 to TRBJ1-3; D uncertain. The CDR3 contains 14 residues. V lost 5 bases to trimming and J lost 4 bases, with 12 bases between them. CDR1 is SGHVS and CDR2 is FQNEAQ in the germline V gene.

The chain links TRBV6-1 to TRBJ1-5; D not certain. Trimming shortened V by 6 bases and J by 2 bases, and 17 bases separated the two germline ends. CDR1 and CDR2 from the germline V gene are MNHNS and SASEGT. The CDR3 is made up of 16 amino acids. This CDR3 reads CASRDQWGYGNQPQHF. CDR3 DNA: TGTGCCAGCAGAGACCAATGGGGTTATGGCAATCAGCCCCAGCATTTT.

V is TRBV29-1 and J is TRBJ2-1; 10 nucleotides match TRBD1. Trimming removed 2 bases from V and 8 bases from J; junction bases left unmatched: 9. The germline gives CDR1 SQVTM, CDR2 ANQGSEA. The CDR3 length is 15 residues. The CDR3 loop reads CSVELVSGTGDEQFF. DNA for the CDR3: TGCAGCGTTGAATTAGTGAGCGGGACAGGGGATGAGCAGTTCTTC.

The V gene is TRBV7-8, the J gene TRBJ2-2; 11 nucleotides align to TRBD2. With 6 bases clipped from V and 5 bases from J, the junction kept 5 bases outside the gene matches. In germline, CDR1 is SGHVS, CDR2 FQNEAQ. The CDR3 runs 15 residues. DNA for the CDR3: TGTGCCAGCAGGGAACTAGCGGGAGTTACCGGGGAGCTGTTTTTT. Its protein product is CASRELAGVTGELFF. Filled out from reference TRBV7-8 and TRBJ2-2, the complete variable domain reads GAGVSQSPRYKVAKRGQDVALRCDPISGHVSLFWYQQALGQGPEFLTYFQNEAQLDKSGLPSDRFFAERPEGSVSTLKIQRTQQEDSAVYLCASRELAGVTGELFFGEGSRLTVL.

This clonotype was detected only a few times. CDR3 loop: CASSQDHRVLTF. The CDR3 coding sequence is TGCGCCAGCAGCCAAGATCACCGCGTCCTGACTTTC. V usage is TRBV4-1 and J usage is TRBJ2-6; D not certain. Germline V lookup: CDR1 MGHRA, CDR2 YSYEKL. The CDR3 is made up of 12 amino acids. V lost 0 bases and J lost 12, with 6 bases in between.

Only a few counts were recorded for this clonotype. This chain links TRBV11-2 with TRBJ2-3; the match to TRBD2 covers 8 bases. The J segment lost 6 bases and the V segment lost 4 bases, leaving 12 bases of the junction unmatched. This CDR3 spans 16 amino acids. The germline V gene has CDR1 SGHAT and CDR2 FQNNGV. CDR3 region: CASSSWEAGESDTQYF. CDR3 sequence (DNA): TGTGCCAGCAGCTCCTGGGAAGCGGGAGAGTCGGATACGCAGTATTTT.

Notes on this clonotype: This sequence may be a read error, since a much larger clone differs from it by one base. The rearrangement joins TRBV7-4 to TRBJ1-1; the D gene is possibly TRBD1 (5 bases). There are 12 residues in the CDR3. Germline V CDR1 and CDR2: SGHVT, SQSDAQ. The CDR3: CVSSLEGSTPFF. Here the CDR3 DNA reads TGTGTCAGCAGCTTAGAGGGGTCCACTCCTTTCTTT.

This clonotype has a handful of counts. The CDR3 DNA is TGTGCCAGAAGGGAACTATACGAGCAGTACTTC. Protein: CARRELYEQYF. This chain uses TRBV6-5 with TRBJ2-7; D is ambiguous. Trimming took 9 bases from V and 4 from J, leaving 10 bases between them. The CDR3 is made up of 11 amino acids. In germline, CDR1 is MNHEY, CDR2 SVGAGI.

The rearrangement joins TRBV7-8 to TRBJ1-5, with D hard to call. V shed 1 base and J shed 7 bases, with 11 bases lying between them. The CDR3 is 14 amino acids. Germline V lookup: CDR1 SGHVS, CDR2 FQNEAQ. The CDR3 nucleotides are TGTGCCAGCAGCTTAGAAAGGACGGAGCAGCCCCAGCATTTT. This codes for CASSLERTEQPQHF.

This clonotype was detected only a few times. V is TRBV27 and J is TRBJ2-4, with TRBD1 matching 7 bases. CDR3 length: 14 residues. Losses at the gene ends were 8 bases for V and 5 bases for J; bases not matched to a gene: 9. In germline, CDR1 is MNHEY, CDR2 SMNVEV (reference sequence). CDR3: CASGKGADQNIQYF. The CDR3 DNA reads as TGTGCCAGCGGGAAGGGGGCAGACCAAAACATTCAGTACTTC.

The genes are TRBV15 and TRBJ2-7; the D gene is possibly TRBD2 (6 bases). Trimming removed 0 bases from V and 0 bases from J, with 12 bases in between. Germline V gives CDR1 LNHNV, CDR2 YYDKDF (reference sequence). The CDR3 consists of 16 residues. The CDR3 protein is CATSRDLGGHSYEQYF. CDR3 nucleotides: TGTGCCACCAGCAGAGATTTGGGGGGTCACTCCTACGAGCAGTACTTC.

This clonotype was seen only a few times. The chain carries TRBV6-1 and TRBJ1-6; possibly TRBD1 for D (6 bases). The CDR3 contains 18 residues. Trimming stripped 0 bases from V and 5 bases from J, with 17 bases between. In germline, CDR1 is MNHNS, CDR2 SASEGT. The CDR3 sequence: CASSEAPTSGTNNSPLHF. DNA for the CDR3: TGTGCCAGCAGTGAAGCTCCAACCTCCGGGACAAATAATTCACCCCTCCACTTT.